This T cell receptor (beta chain) appears in the sequencing data of a study of response to subunit inactivated influenza vaccine. Study-wide results and limits: It was the authors' suggestion that each seasonal influenza vaccination recruits few new T cells.

This clonotype has ten or more counts. Its antigen is not identified. The ends were cut back, 0 bases at V and 4 bases at J, with 14 bases in the middle. The CDR3 spans 15 residues. CDR1 is SGHRS and CDR2 is YFSETQ in the germline V gene. One entry per CDR3 protein results from TCRdb running MiXCR on the RT-PCR reads. The sample lists about 650,000 distinct CDR3 sequences, approximately 14% seen once, with around 7.6% in the top ten. The source was PBMCs from blood, collected 14 to 15 days before vaccination. The chain combines TRBV5-1 with TRBJ2-7; D is perhaps TRBD1 (6 bases). The sequence came from a man aged 45 to 65 who received an inactivated influenza vaccine. CDR3 coding DNA: TGCGCCAGCAGCTTGGTTGGACAGCTTGAATACGAGCAGTACTTC. This gives the protein CASSLVGQLEYEQYF.